This T cell receptor (beta chain) was identified in a study of blood T cell repertoires in COVID-19. Germline assignment: CDR1 MNHEY and CDR2 SMNVEV (reference sequence). The CDR3 is made up of 14 amino acids. Trimming took off 3 bases at V and 7 bases at J, with 12 bases between the two ends. Repertoires were generated with immunoSEQ multiplex PCR, while TCRdb's copy carries only in-frame clones and drops some. The sample has 350,000 or so clones; roughly 90% are singletons. The gene calls are TRBV27 and TRBJ1-4; perhaps TRBD1 as D (6 bases). Material for sequencing was PBMCs or T cells enriched from blood (not recorded which). The TCR sequence derives from a woman aged 30 to 39 who had been exposed to COVID-19. The CDR3 bases are TGTGCCAGCAGTTTGTCCAAACAGGGTGAAAAACTGTTTTTT. Translated, it gives CASSLSKQGEKLFF.